The entry that follows covers one T cell receptor beta chain sequence. Its target is not known. Repertoires were generated with immunoSEQ multiplex PCR, while TCRdb's copy carries only in-frame clones and drops some. The sample has more than 55,000 clones, approximately 96% seen once; the top ten hold roughly 0.98%. These data belong to a study of cytomegalovirus exposure and HLA in healthy donors. The CDR3 spans 13 residues. V was clipped by 5 bases and J by 5 bases; unmatched bases: 4. Germline V CDR1 and CDR2: SEHNR, FQNEAQ (reference sequence). General study points: There were some public TCRs occurring in many donors, but most TCR sequences were rare. The study designated 150 to 200 TCR beta chains cytomegalovirus-associated. In vitro confirmation showed a few CMV-associated chains to be CMV antigen specific.

The chain combines TRBV7-9 with TRBJ2-5, with 8 nucleotides matching TRBD1. The TCR was taken from a man younger than 35 in good health and CMV-seronegative. The sequenced sample was PBMCs. This CDR3 is CASSRRQGETQYF. CDR3 DNA: TGTGCCAGCAGCCGACGACAGGGGGAGACCCAGTACTTC.